Reported below is one TCR beta chain. Its target is unknown. The data were produced by immunoSEQ multiplex PCR, yet TCRdb's version contains in-frame clones alone and is incomplete. The sample has over 35,000 clones, 70% to 90% seen once. The data were taken from a study of OX40 agonist ivuxolimab in advanced cancers. Study overall: While on treatment, patients had intravenous ivuxolimab at 0.01 to 10 mg/kg every 2 weeks. The eligibility criteria allowed prior anti-PD-1, anti-PD-L1 or anti-CTLA-4 therapy, and roughly 39% had some.

The CDR3 length is 15 residues. The trim removed 3 bases at V and 7 bases at J, leaving 8 bases unmatched. From germline, CDR1 is SGDLS and CDR2 YYNGEE. Study results and limitations: Relative to CD4+ cells, CD8+ T cells on average had more expanded clones.

This chain connects TRBV9 to TRBJ2-1; 9 bases fit TRBD2. The sequencing used CD4+ or CD8+ T cells sorted from blood, collected in a trial of the OX40 agonist ivuxolimab. The receptor was derived from an adult with an advanced solid tumor such as melanoma, head and neck, liver or kidney cancer. The CDR3 DNA is TGTGCCAGCAGCGCCTCGGGACTAGCAGGTAATGAGCAGTTCTTC. Residues: CASSASGLAGNEQFF. Filled out from reference TRBV9 and TRBJ2-1, the complete variable domain reads DSGVTQTPKHLITATGQRVTLRCSPRSGDLSVYWYQQSLDQGLQFLIQYYNGEERAKGNILERFSAQQFPDLHSELNLSSLELGDSALYFCASSASGLAGNEQFFGPGTRLTVL.